This T cell receptor (beta chain) was sequenced during a study of blood T cell repertoires in COVID-19 (dated by TCRdb to the early 2020s). About the study as a whole: Samples from collaborators originated in the United States, Italy and Spain and spanned both the acute and convalescent phases of COVID-19. The repertoires were released in a freely available public database intended as a resource for research on the immune response to SARS-CoV-2. Samples were obtained from the ongoing ImmuneRACE study (first 160 participants) and from approximately 1,200 subjects provided by 6 global collaborators. The sample metadata nearly always contained a de-identified subject ID, COVID-19 status, age in years and sex. Where HLA class I and class II types were available, the types were taken from metadata supplied by the sample provider, not from assay-based typing. Subjects who had been exposed to COVID-19, were actively infected with it, or had recovered from it provided the deeply sampled blood TCRbeta repertoires that made up the dataset. The prospective study material was composed of cDNA or gDNA derived from T cells, B-cell-depleted T cells, or PBMCs.

The immunoSEQ Assay, a bias-controlled multiplex PCR, was used to amplify TCRbeta CDR3 regions from genomic DNA. The published analysis was carried out like this. The number of nucleated cells in each sample was estimated by amplification of reference gene primers within the assay. To quantify the absolute abundance of each unique TCRbeta CDR3 rearrangement, sequence reads were collapsed and filtered. Productive Simpson clonality was computed per sample as the square root of Simpson's diversity index over productive rearrangements. Here the immuneACCESS table is served through TCRdb, limited to in-frame sequences with V and J called. Missing clones are a known gap in these copies; in checked studies unresolved V genes cover under half, and the rest lacks a known reason. V and J calls and clone size are given by that table; D and trimming were obtained from the DNA. The sample data list 150,000 to 200,000 clones, and approximately 92% of these were observed just once. Clones ranked in the top ten supply under 5% of the sample.

Paper-wide results and their limitations: Clinical and demographic metadata were provided uncurated, with the amount varying by source and participant.

Collaborating institutions collected whole blood in K2EDTA tubes following their own protocols. For TCRbeta analysis, collaborators shipped samples in one of three forms: frozen whole blood, isolated PBMCs, or DNA extracted from either of those sample types. Regarding this clone: No antigen is known for it. Per-nucleotide qualities are absent, and no much larger clonotype sits a single base away.

From the cysteine up to the phenylalanine, the CDR3 has a length of 15 residues. Here the CDR3 DNA is all that survives: 45 bases in frame from base 1. From the germline V gene, CDR1 is SGDLS and CDR2 is YYNGEE. The germline V end is reduced by 4 bases and the J end by 7 bases; junction bases left unmatched: 8. The sequencing input was peripheral blood. The source is a woman aged 45-65 years with acute or convalescent COVID-19. The chain uses TRBV9 and TRBJ1-5; TRBD1 agrees with 10 junctional bases. The DNA reads as follows: TGTGCCAGCAGCTTCCGGACAGGGGGTTTCCAGCCCCAGCATTTT. Its amino acids are CASSFRTGGFQPQHF.